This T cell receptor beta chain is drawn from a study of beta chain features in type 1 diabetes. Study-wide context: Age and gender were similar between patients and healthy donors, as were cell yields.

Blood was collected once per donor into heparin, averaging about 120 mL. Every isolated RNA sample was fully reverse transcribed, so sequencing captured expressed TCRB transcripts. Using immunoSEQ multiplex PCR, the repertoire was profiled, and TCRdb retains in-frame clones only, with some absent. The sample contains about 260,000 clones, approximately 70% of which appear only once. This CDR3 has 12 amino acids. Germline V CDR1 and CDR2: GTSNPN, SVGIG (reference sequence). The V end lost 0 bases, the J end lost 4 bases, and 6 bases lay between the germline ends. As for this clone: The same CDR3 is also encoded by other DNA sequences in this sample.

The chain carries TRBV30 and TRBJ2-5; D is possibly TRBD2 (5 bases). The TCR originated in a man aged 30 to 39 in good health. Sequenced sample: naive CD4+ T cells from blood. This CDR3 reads CAWSVLGETQYF. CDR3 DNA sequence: TGTGCCTGGAGTGTACTAGGAGAGACCCAGTACTTC.